This T cell receptor beta chain was retrieved from a study of control samples from healthy donors and cancer patients. Some clones are missing from TCRdb's copy, which holds only in-frame ones; the method was immunoSEQ multiplex PCR. The sample holds 110,000 or so clones, about 86% seen once. As to this clone: Within the sample, other DNA sequences also encode this same CDR3.

The CDR3 contains 13 residues. The ends lost 5 bases at V and 5 bases at J; junction bases unmatched: 5. Sequencing was carried out using blood. The chain recombines TRBV12-3 or TRBV12-4 with TRBJ1-1; TRBD1 aligns across 7 bases. The TCR was taken from a young man in good health. CDR3 sequence reads: CASSPTGLTEAFF. DNA for the CDR3: TGTGCCAGCAGTCCGACAGGGTTGACTGAAGCTTTCTTT.